This T cell receptor beta chain was sequenced during a study of blood T cell repertoires in COVID-19. Background on the study: T cells, B-cell-depleted T cells, or PBMCs provided the cDNA or gDNA that served as material.

Sequencing was performed with immunoSEQ multiplex PCR; in TCRdb, only in-frame clones are kept and a portion is missing. The sample has 110,000 or so clones, 70% to 85% seen once. The CDR3 contains 16 residues. J was trimmed by 4 bases and V by 3 bases; bases with no gene match: 3. Looked up from germline, CDR1 is KGHDR and CDR2 is SFDVKD. Sequenced material: peripheral blood. This clonotype was sampled from a woman aged 80 or over with active or convalescent COVID-19. The chain carries TRBV24-1 and TRBJ2-7; TRBD2 matches 15 bases. CDR3 bases: TGTGCCACCAGTGATCGGACTAGCGGGAGGGAGTACGAGCAGTACTTC. Protein: CATSDRTSGREYEQYF.